This TCR beta chain was sequenced during a study of blood T cell repertoires in COVID-19. The V gene's germline CDR1 is SGHTA and CDR2 FQGNSA. This CDR3 comprises 15 residues. The V end lost 3 bases, the J end lost 2 bases, and 14 bases lay between the germline ends. Profiling relied on immunoSEQ multiplex PCR, and the TCRdb table lists in-frame clones only, not all of them. This table has under 350,000 clones, roughly 90% appearing once. The sequenced sample was peripheral blood. This TCR was sampled from a man aged 40-49 years with acute or convalescent COVID-19. This chain links TRBV7-2 with TRBJ2-7, with D maybe TRBD1 (6 bases). CDR3 nucleotides: TGTGCCAGCAGCTTGGACAGCTTAGGCACCTACGAGCAGTACTTC. Its protein product is CASSLDSLGTYEQYF.